The 5 T cell receptor beta chains presented below share a single source sample, sequenced in a study of STAT3 mutations in large granular lymphocyte leukemia (dated by TCRdb to the late 2010s). The paper as a whole reports these results and caveats: All T-LGLL patients had at least one immunodominant TCRbeta clonotype, and roughly half had multiple immunodominant subclonotypes.

These receptors' targets are unknown. The library was made by the immunoSEQ multiplex PCR assay. Entries here come from immuneACCESS through TCRdb and include only in-frame sequences with V and J called. Some clones fail to appear in such tables; in the studies checked, an unresolved V gene covers under half of the shortfall, and the cause of the remainder is unknown. For this sample the table gives a few thousand clones, of which roughly 45% were detected only once. Roughly 50% of the sample is taken by the ten largest. The sequenced sample was peripheral blood mononuclear cells. Receptors originate from a man aged 50 to 59 with T-cell large granular lymphocyte leukemia. Some clones in this sample may be carry-over from other donors' samples. The age is the age at diagnosis.

The rearrangement uses TRBV5-1 and TRBJ1-1; the D is unclear. V dropped 4 bases and J dropped 5 bases, with 6 bases sitting between them. The CDR3 is made up of 11 amino acids. Per the germline V gene, CDR1 is SGHRS and CDR2 is YFSETQ. CDR3 amino acids: CASSGWTEAFF. The DNA for the CDR3 is TGCGCCAGCAGCGGGTGGACTGAAGCTTTCTTT.

This clone was counted only a few times. The chain links TRBV12-5 to TRBJ2-1; 11 positions agree with TRBD2. Looked up from germline, CDR1 is LGHNT and CDR2 is FRNRAP. The junction had 6 bases not matched to a gene; V was cut back by 0 bases and J by 8 bases. This CDR3 contains 16 residues. Here the CDR3 reads CASGLVIAGGVYEQFF. The CDR3 nucleotides read TGTGCTAGTGGTTTGGTAATAGCGGGGGGGGTCTATGAGCAGTTCTTC.

This clone came up a few times. This chain joins TRBV5-4 and TRBJ2-5; 13 bases are a match to TRBD2. The CDR3 is 15 residues long. In germline, CDR1 is SGHNT, CDR2 YYREEE (reference sequence). J was trimmed by 4 bases and V by 5 bases; bases with no gene match: 5. The CDR3 DNA reads TGTGCCAGCAGTGCCCGACTAGCGGGAGGAGAGACCCAGTACTTC. Residues: CASSARLAGGETQYF.

This clone was detected a few times. This chain joins TRBV7-9 and TRBJ2-5, with 11 nucleotides matching TRBD1. The CDR3 consists of 14 residues. The germline gives CDR1 SEHNR, CDR2 FQNEAQ (reference sequence). J gave up 3 bases and V 4 bases, and 1 base lay outside the gene matches. The CDR3 spells CASSWTGGEETQYF. CDR3 sequence (DNA): TGTGCCAGCAGCTGGACAGGGGGCGAAGAGACCCAGTACTTC.

The rearrangement uses TRBV7-9 and TRBJ2-7; 12 bases are shared with TRBD2. Germline V CDR1 and CDR2: SEHNR, FQNEAQ (reference sequence). With V trimmed by 5 bases and J by 1 base, 6 bases remained unmatched. The CDR3 contains 16 residues. The chain's CDR3 is CASSLGTSGWSYEQYF. CDR3 DNA sequence: TGTGCCAGCAGCCTCGGGACTAGCGGGTGGTCCTACGAGCAGTACTTC.